The T cell receptor (beta chain) described here comes from a study of blood T cells in healthy people across ages. Across the whole study: About one barcoded beta molecule was captured per two T cells (by template switching).

The CDR3 is 16 residues long. With 1 base clipped from V and 6 bases from J, the junction kept 13 bases outside the gene matches. Per the germline V gene, CDR1 is SQVTM and CDR2 is ANQGSEA. PCR was performed a second time for 7 to 11 cycles using a sample-barcoded 5' primer and a J-beta primer mix. TCRdb re-called the 5' RACE reads with MiXCR, one entry per CDR3 protein. The sample yields just over 1 million distinct CDR3 sequences, 35% to 50% seen once. V is TRBV29-1 and J is TRBJ2-7; 9 nucleotides agree with TRBD2. Sequenced material: blood. This TCR derives from a woman aged 55-69 years in good health. CDR3 in amino acids: CSVEGSLAGTNPEQYF. The DNA of the CDR3 is TGCAGCGTTGAAGGTAGTCTAGCGGGGACCAATCCCGAGCAGTACTTC.